Many counts were recorded for the clone carrying this T cell receptor beta chain. A Seattle source enrolled patients during active infection and followed them longitudinally. This sample is part of a study of blood T cell repertoires in COVID-19. The overall study: Italy, Spain and the United States were the sources of the convalescent and acute COVID-19 samples. Sources were T cells, B-cell-depleted T cells, or PBMCs; the material itself was cDNA or gDNA.

In the original analysis: From reference gene primer amplification, estimates of nucleated cell counts were derived. Produced via immunoSEQ multiplex PCR; TCRdb's table is partial and in-frame only. That table gives V, J and clone size, and the DNA gave D and trimming. The sample shows about 170,000 clones, approximately 80% of them seen only once. The clonotype comes from a woman aged 40 to 55 with COVID-19, enrolled during active disease. Material: peripheral blood.

Here the CDR3 DNA reads TGTGCCAGCAGTTCGGCTAGCCCCGACACCGGGGAGCTGTTTTTT. This translates into CASSSASPDTGELFF. The chain joins TRBV6-5 to TRBJ2-2, with D possibly matching TRBD2 (5 bases). In germline, CDR1 is MNHEY, CDR2 SVGAGI. The V end lost 4 bases, the J end lost 3 bases, and 12 bases lay between the germline ends. This CDR3 has 15 amino acids.